This T cell receptor beta chain was retrieved from a study of shared clonotypes between healthy human individuals. Study summary: Each donor's CD4 naive and CD4 memory cells filled three plates apiece, CD8 naive two, and CD8 memory one. General observations from the study: An expected dependence of interdonor clonotype sharing on sequencing depth was noted.

Deep-level settings were used for running the assay. Using immunoSEQ multiplex PCR, the repertoire was profiled, and TCRdb retains in-frame clones only, with some absent. There are roughly 1,600,000 clones in the sample; approximately 98.5% occur only once, and 0.36% lies in the top ten. In germline, CDR1 is SGHKS, CDR2 YYEKEE (reference sequence). This CDR3 spans 13 amino acids. Trimming shortened V by 4 bases and J by 4 bases, and 8 bases separated the two germline ends. About this clone: Its antigen is not identified.

The sequenced sample was naive CD4+ T cells sorted from blood. Noted subset: CD45RA+ positively selected. The source of this sequence is a man aged 25 to 40 in good health. The genes are TRBV5-5 and TRBJ2-2; D is perhaps TRBD2 (6 bases). CDR3 residues: CASSPGLTGELFF. DNA for the CDR3: TGTGCCAGCAGCCCGGGACTCACCGGGGAGCTGTTTTTT.